This TCR beta chain was found in a study of T-cell memory formation after mild COVID-19. Points from the study as a whole: For second-wave clones that peaked at day 37, SARS-CoV-2 specificity went unverified.

After 5'RACE with constant-segment primers, TCR alpha and TCR beta cDNA libraries carrying sample barcodes and UMIs were obtained. TCRdb re-analysed the 5' RACE reads in MiXCR, keeping a single row per CDR3 protein. The table includes 200,000 to 250,000 distinct CDR3 sequences, over 15% detected once. J was trimmed by 6 bases and V by 5 bases; bases with no gene match: 11. The CDR3 loop spans 16 amino acids. Germline V gene data show CDR1 as SEHNR and CDR2 as FQNEAQ (reference sequence). This clonotype was detected many times. Its antigen is undetermined. The source material was PBMCs or a T cell subset sorted from them (not recorded which). The chain recombines TRBV7-9 with TRBJ2-1; 9 nucleotides align to TRBD2. This clonotype was obtained from a man younger than 35 who had mild COVID-19 (a few samples of this study predate the infection). Cell type and time point are not known. This CDR3 reads CASSERASGERNEQFF. The CDR3 nucleotides read TGTGCCAGCAGCGAACGGGCTAGCGGGGAGCGCAATGAGCAGTTCTTC.